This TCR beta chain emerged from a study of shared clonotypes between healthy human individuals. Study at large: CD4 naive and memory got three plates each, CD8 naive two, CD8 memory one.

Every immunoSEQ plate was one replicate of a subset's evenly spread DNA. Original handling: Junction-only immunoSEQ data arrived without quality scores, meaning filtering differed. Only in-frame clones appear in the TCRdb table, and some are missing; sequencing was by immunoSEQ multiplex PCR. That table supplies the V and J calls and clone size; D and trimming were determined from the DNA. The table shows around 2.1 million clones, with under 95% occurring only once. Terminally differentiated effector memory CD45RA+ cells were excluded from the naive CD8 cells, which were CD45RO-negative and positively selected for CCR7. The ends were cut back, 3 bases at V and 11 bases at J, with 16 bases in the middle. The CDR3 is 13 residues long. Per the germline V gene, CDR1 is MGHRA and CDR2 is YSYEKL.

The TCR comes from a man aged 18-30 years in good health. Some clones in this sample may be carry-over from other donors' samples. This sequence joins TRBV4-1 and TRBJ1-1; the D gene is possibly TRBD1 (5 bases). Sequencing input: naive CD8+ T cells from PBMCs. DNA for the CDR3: TGCGCCAGCAGCCATCTTCGGGCAGGGCGGGCTTTCTTT. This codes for CASSHLRAGRAFF.